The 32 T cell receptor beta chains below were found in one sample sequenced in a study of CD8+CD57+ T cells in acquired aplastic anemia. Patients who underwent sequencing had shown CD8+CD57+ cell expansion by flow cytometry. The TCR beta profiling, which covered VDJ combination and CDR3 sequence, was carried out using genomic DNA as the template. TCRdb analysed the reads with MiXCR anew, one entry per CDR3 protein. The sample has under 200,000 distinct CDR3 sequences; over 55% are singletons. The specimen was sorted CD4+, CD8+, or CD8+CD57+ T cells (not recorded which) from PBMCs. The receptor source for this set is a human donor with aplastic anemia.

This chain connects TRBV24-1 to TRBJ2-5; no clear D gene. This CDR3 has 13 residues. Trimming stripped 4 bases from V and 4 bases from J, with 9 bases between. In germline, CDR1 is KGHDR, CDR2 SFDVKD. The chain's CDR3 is CATSDTFPETQYF. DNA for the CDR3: TGTGCCACCAGTGACACCTTCCCAGAGACCCAGTACTTC.

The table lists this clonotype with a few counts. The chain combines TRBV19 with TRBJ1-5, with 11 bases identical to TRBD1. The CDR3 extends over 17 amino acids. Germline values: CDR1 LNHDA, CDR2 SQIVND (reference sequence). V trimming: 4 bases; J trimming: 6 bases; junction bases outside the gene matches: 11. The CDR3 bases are TGTGCCAGTAGTACCCGCCGGGACAGGGGGTCCGGTCAGCCCCAGCATTTT. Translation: CASSTRRDRGSGQPQHF.

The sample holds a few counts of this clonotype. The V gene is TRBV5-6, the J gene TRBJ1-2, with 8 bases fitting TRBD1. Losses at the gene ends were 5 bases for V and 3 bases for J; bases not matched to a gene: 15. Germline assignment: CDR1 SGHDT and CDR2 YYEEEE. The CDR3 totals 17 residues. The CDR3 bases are TGTGCCAGCAGAGAGCAGGGGGCGATAGGTCATGACTATGGCTACACCTTC. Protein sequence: CASREQGAIGHDYGYTF.

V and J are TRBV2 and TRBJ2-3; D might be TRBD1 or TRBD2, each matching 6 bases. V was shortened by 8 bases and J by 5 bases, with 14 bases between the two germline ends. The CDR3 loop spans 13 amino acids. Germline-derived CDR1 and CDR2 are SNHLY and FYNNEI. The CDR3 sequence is CASFRGLRDTQYF. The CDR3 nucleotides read TGTGCCAGCTTTCGGGGGCTGAGAGATACGCAGTATTTT.

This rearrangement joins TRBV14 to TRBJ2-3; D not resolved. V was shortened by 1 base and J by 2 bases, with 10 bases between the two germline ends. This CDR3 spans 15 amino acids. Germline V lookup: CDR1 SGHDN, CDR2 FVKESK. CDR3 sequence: CASSQGAWNTDTQYF. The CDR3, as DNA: TGTGCCAGCAGCCAAGGGGCCTGGAACACAGATACGCAGTATTTT.

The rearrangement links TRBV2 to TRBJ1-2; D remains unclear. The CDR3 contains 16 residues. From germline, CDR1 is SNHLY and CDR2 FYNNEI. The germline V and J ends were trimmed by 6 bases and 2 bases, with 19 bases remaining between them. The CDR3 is CASSQDGDITNYGYTF. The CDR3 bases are TGTGCCAGCAGCCAAGATGGTGACATTACGAACTATGGCTACACCTTC.

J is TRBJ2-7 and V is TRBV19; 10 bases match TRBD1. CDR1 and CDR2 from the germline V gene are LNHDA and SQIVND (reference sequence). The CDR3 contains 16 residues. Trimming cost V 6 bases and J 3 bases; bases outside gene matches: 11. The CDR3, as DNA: TGTGCCAGTAGAACGGCCGGAGGACAGGGGGTCTACGAGCAGTACTTC. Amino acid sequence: CASRTAGGQGVYEQYF.

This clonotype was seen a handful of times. Here the CDR3 DNA reads TGTGCCGGTCTCTCGGACAGTGTGTACGAGCAGTACTTC. Translated: CAGLSDSVYEQYF. The chain carries TRBV19 and TRBJ2-7; D is possibly TRBD1 (6 bases). Per the germline V gene, CDR1 is LNHDA and CDR2 is SQIVND (reference sequence). V lost 11 bases to trimming and J lost 4 bases, with 18 bases between them. CDR3 length equals 13 residues.

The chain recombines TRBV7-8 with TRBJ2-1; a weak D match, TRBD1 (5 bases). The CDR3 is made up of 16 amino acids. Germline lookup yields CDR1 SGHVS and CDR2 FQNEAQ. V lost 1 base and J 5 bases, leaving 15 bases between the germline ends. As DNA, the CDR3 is TGTGCCAGCAGCTTAGTCACAGGTATTAGGGACAATGAGCAGTTCTTC. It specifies CASSLVTGIRDNEQFF.

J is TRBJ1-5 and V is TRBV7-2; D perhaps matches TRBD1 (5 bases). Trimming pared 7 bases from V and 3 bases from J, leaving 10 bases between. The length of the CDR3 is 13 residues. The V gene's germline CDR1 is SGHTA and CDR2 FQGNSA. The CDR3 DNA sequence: TGTGCCAGCAAATGGACAAACAATCAGCCCCAGCATTTT. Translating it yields CASKWTNNQPQHF.

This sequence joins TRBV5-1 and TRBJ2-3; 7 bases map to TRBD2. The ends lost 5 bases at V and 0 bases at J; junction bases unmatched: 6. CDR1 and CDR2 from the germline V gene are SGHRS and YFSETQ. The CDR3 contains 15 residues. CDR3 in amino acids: CASRSGTTSTDTQYF. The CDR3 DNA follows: TGCGCCAGCAGATCCGGGACTACTAGCACAGATACGCAGTATTTT.

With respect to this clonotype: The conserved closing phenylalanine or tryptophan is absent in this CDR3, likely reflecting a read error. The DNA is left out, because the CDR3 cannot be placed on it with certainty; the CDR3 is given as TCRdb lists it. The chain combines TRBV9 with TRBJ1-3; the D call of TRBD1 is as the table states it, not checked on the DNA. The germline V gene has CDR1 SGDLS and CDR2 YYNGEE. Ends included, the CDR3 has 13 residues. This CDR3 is CASSVGGGGNHLT.

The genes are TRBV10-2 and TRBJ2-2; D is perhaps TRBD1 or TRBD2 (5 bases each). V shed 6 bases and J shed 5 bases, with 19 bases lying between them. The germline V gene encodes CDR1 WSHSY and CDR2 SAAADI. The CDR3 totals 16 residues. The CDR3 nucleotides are TGCGCCAGCAGGAAAATACCGGGACCGACAACCGGGGAGCTGTTTTTT. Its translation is CASRKIPGPTTGELFF.

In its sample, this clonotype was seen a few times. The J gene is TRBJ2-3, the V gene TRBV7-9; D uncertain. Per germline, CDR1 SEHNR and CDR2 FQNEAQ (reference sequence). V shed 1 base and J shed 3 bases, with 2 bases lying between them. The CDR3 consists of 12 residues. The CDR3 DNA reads TGTGCCAGCAGCTTAGAGACAGATACGCAGTATTTT. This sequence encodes CASSLETDTQYF.

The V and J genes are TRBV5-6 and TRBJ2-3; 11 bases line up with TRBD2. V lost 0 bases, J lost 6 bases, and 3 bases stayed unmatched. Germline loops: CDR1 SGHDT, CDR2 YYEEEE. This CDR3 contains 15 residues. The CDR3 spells CASSLGLAGLDTQYF. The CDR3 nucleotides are TGTGCCAGCAGCTTGGGACTAGCGGGACTGGATACGCAGTATTTT.

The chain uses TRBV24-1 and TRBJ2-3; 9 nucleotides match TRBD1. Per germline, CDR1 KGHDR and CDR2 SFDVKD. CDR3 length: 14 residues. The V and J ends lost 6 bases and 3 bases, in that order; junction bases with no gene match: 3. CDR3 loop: CATSRTGETDTQYF. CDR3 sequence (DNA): TGTGCCACCAGTCGGACAGGGGAAACAGATACGCAGTATTTT.

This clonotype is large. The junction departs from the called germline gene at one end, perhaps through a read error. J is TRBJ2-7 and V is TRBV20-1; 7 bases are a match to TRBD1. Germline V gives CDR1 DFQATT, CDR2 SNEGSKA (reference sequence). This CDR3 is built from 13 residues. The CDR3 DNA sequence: TGCAGTGCTGGAGACAGGGAACCTTACGAGCAGTACTTC. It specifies CSAGDREPYEQYF.

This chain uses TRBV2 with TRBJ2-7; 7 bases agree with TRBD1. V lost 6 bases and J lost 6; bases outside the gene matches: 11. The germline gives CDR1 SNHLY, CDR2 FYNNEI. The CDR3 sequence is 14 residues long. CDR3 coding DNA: TGTGCCAGCAGCGACCCCGGGACAGTTCTCGAGCAGTACTTC. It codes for CASSDPGTVLEQYF.

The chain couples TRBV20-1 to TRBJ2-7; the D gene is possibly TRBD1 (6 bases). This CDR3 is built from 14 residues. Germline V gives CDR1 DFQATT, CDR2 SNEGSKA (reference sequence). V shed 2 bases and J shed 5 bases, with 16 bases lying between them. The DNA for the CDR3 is TGCAGTGCTAGAAGGTGGCAGGGGATGAACGAGCAGTACTTC. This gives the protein CSARRWQGMNEQYF.

The CDR3 spells CSARDLTRAGGGNSYEQYF. The CDR3 DNA follows: TGCAGTGCTAGAGATCTTACAAGGGCGGGCGGGGGCAACTCCTACGAGCAGTACTTC. The rearrangement uses TRBV20-1 and TRBJ2-7; D is perhaps TRBD2 (7 bases). Germline assignment: CDR1 DFQATT and CDR2 SNEGSKA (reference sequence). CDR3 size: 19 residues. V was shortened by 0 bases and J by 0 bases, with 24 bases between the two germline ends.

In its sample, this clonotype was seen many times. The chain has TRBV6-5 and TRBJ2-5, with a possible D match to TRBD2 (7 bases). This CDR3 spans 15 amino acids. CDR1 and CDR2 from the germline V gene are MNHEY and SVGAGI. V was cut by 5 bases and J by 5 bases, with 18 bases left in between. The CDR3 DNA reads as TGTGCCAGCAGTGGAGGGTTTGAGGGGGGGGAGACCCAGTACTTC. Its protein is CASSGGFEGGETQYF.

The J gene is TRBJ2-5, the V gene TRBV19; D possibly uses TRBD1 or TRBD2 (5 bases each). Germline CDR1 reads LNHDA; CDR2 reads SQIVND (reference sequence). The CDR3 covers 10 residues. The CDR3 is CAGTRETQYF. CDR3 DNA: TGTGCTGGGACGAGGGAGACCCAGTACTTC. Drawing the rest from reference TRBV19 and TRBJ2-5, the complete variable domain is DGGITQSPKYLFRKEGQNVTLSCEQNLNHDAMYWYRQDPGQGLRLIYYSQIVNDFQKGDIAEGYSVSREKKESFPLTVTSAQKNPTAFYLCAGTRETQYFGPGTRLLVL.

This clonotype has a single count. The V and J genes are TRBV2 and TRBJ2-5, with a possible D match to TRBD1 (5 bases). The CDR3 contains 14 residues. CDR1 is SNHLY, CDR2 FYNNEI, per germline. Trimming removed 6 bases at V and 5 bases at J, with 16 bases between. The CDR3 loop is CASRRRGVRETQYF. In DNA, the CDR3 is TGTGCCAGCAGACGTAGGGGCGTGCGGGAGACCCAGTACTTC.

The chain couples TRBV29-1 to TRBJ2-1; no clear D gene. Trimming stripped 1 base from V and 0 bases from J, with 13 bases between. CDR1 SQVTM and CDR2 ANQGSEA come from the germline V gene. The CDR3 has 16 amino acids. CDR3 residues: CSVEGRYPSSYNEQFF. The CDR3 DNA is TGCAGCGTTGAAGGCCGGTACCCGAGCTCCTACAATGAGCAGTTCTTC.

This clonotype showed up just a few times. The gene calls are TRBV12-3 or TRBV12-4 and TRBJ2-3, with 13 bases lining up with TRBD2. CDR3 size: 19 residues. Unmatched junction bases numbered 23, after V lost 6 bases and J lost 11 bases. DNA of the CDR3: TGTGCCAGCAGCCAAGTTGGCGCTCCGGAACTAGCGGGGGGGCATGGGCAGTATTTT. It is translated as CASSQVGAPELAGGHGQYF.

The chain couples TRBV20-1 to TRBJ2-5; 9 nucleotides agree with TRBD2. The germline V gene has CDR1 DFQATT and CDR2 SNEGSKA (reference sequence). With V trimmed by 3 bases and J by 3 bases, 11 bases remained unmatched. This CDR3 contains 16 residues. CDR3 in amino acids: CSASSASGIMKETQYF. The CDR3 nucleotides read TGCAGTGCTAGTTCGGCTAGCGGGATAATGAAAGAGACCCAGTACTTC.

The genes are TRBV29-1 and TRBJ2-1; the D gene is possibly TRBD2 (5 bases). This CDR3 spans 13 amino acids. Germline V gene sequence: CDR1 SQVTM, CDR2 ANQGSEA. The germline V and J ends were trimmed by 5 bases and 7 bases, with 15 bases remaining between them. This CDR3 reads CSVSIPGKNEQFF. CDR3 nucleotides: TGCAGCGTTTCAATCCCCGGGAAAAATGAGCAGTTCTTC.

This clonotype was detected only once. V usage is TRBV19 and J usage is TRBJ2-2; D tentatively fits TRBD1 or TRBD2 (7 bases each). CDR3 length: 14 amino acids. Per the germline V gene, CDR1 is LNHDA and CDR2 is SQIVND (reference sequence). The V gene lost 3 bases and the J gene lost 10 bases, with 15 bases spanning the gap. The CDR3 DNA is TGTGCCAGTAGTATGGGGGGGACAGTAATGGAGCTGTTTTTT. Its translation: CASSMGGTVMELFF.

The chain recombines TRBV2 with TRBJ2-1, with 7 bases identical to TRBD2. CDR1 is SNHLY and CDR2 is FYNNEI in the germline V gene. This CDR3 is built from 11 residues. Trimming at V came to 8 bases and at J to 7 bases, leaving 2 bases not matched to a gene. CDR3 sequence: CASGRGNEQFF. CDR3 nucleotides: TGTGCCAGCGGGCGGGGGAATGAGCAGTTCTTC.

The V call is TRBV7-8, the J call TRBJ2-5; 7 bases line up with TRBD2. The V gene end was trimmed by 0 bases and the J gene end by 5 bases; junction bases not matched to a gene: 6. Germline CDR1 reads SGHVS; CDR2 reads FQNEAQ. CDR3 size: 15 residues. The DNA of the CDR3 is TGTGCCAGCAGCTTAGCATGGGGGAGGGAGGAGACCCAGTACTTC. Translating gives CASSLAWGREETQYF.

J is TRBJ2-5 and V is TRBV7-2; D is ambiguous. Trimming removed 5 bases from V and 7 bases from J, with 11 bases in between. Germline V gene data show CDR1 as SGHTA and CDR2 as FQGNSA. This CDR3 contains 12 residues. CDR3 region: CASSPPPGTQYF. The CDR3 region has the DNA TGTGCCAGCAGCCCCCCGCCGGGGACCCAGTACTTC.

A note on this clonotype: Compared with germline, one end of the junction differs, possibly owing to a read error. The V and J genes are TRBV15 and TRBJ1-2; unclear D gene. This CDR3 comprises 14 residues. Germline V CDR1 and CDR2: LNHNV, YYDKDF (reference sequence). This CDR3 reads CATSRAEGYYSYTF. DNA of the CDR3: TGTGCCACCAGCAGAGCAGAGGGCTACTATAGCTACACCTTC.